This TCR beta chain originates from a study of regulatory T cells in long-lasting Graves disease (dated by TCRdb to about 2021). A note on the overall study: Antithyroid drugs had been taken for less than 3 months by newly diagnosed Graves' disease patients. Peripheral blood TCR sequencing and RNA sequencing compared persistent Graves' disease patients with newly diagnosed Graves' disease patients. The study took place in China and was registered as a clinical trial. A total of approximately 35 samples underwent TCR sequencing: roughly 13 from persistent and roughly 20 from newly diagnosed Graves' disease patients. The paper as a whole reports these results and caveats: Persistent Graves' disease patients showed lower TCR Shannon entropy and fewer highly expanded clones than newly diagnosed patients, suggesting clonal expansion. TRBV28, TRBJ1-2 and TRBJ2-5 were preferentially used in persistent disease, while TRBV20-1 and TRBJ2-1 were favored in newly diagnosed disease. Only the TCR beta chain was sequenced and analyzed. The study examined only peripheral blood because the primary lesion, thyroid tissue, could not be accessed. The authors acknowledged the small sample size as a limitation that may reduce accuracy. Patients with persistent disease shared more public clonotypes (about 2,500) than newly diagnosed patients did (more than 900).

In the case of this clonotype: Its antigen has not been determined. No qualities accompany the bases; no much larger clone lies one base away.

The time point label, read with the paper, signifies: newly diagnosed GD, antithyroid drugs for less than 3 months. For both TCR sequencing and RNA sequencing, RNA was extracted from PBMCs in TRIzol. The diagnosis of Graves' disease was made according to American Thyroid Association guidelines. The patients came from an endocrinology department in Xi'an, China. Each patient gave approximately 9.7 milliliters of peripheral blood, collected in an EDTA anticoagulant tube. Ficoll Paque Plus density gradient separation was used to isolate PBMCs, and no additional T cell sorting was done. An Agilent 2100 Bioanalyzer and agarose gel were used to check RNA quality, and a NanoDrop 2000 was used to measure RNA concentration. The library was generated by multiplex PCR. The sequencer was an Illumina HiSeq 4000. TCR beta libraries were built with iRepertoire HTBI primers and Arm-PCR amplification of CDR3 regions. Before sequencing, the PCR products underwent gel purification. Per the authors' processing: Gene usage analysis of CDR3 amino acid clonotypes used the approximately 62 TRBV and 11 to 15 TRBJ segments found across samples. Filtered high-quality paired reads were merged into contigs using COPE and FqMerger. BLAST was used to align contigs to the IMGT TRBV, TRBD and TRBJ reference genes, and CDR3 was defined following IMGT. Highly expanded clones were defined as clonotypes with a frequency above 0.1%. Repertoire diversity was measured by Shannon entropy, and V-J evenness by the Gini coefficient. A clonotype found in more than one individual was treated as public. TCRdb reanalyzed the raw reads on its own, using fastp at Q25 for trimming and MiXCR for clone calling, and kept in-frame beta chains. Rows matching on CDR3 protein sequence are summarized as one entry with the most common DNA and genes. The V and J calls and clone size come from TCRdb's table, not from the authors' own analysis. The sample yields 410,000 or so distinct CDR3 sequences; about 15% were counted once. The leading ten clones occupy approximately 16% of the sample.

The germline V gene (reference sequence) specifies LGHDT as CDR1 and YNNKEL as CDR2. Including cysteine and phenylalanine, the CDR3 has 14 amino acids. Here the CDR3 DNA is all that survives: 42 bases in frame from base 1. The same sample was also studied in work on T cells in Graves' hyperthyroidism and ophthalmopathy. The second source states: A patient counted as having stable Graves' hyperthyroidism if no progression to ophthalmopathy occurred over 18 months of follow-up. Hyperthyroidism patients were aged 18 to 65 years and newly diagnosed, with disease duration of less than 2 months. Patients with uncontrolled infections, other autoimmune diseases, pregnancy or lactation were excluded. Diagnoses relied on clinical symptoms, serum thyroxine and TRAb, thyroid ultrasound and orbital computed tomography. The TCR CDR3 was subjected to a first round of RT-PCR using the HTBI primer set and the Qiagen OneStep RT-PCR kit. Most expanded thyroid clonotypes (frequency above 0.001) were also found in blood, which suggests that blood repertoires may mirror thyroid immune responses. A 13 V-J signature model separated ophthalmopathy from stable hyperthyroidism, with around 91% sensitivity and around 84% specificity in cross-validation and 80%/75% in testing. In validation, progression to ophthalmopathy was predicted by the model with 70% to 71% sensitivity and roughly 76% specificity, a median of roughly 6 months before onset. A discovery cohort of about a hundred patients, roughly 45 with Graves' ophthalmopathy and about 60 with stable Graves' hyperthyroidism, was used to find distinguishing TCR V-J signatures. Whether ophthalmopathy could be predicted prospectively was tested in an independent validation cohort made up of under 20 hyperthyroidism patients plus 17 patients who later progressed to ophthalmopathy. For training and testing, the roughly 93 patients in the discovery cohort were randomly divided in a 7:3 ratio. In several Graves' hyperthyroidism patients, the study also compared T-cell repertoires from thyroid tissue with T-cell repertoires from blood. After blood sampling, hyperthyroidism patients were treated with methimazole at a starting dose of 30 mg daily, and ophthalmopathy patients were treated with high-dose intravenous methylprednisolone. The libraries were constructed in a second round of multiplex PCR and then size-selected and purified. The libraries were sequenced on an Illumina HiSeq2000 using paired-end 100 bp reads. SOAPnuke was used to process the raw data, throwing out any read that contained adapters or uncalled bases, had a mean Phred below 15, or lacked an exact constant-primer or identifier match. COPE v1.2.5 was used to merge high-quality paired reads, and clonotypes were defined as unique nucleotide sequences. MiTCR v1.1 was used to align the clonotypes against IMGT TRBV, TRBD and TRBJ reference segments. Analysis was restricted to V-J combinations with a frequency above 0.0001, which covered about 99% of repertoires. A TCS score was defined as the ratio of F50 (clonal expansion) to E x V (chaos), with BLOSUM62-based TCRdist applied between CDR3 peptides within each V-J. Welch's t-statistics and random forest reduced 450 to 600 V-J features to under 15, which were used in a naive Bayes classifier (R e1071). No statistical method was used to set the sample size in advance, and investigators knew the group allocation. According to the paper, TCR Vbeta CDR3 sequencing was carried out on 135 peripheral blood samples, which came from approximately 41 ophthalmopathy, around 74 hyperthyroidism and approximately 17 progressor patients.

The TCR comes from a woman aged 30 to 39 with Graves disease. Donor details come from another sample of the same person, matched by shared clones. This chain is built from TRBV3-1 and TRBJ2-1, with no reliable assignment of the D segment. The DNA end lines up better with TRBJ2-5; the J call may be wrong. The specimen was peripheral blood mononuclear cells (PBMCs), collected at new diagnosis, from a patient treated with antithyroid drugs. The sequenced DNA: TGTGCCAGCAGCCTGAATGGATTTGGGGAGACCCAGTACTTC. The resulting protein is CASSLNGFGETQYF.